The clone carrying this T cell receptor (beta chain) appeared many times. Antigen: not known. The sequenced template was RNA, covering the TCR beta CDR3 region. The workflow started with a first-round RT-PCR run with HTBI primers and then moved on to a second-round multiplex PCR. One entry per CDR3 protein, called by TCRdb with MiXCR from the multiplex PCR reads. This sample has 150,000 to 200,000 distinct CDR3 sequences, with 30% to 45% found just once. The data were taken from a study of Graves' ophthalmopathy and Graves' hyperthyroidism. Clinical symptoms, serum thyroxine, TRAb, thyroid ultrasound and orbital computed tomography formed the basis of diagnosis. Study-level findings and limits: Appearing in blood as well were most expanded thyroid clonotypes above 0.001 frequency. The model predicted progression of ophthalmopathy with a sensitivity of 60% to 71%, and its specificity was roughly 77%.

This sequence was found in a man in his thirties or forties with Graves' ophthalmopathy. Sequencing used peripheral blood.

The CDR3 DNA is TGTGCCAGCATTCGGGCGGGGGCGAACACCGGGGAGCTGTTTTTT. This gives the protein CASIRAGANTGELFF. The V gene is TRBV12-3 or TRBV12-4, the J gene TRBJ2-2; 7 bases map to TRBD2. This CDR3 region has 15 residues. Trimming removed 7 bases from V and 0 bases from J; junction bases left unmatched: 5.